Shown below are 5 T cell receptor beta chains from a single sample sequenced in a study of regulatory T cells in long-lasting Graves disease. As for time point: persistent/refractory GD, antithyroid drugs over 5 years with positive TRAb. PBMC-extracted RNA yielded the TCR library. Arm-PCR of CDR3 regions and iRepertoire HTBI primers were the basis on which TCR beta libraries were built. TCRdb passed the multiplex PCR reads through MiXCR, listing each CDR3 protein once. The sample shows fewer than 450,000 distinct CDR3 sequences, less than 25% of them seen only once. The source was peripheral blood mononuclear cells (PBMCs), collected when the disease was refractory, from a patient treated with antithyroid drugs. The source is a female donor with Graves disease.

This clonotype was seen ten or more times. The rearrangement joins TRBV28 to TRBJ2-7; TRBD1 matches 9 bases. CDR1 MDHEN and CDR2 SYDVKM come from the germline V gene. The CDR3 extends over 15 amino acids. The J segment lost 2 bases and the V segment lost 7 bases, leaving 9 bases of the junction unmatched. The CDR3 reads CASTKRGQGPYEQYF. CDR3 in DNA: TGTGCCAGCACCAAACGGGGACAGGGTCCCTACGAGCAGTACTTC.

CDR3 coding DNA: TGTGCCAGCAGCCATAATGTCGAGGCAGGGGAGCAGTACTTC. Its protein product is CASSHNVEAGEQYF. The rearrangement uses TRBV3-1 and TRBJ2-7, with a weak D call TRBD1 (5 bases). The length of the CDR3 is 14 residues. The V end lost 3 bases, the J end lost 7 bases, and 16 bases lay between the germline ends. Germline V gives CDR1 LGHDT, CDR2 YNNKEL (reference sequence).

As to this clonotype: It is likely a read error, because the conserved phenylalanine at the end of the CDR3 is missing. CDR3 residues: CAGGLSLGWANEQFL. The CDR3 nucleotides read TGTGCCGGGGGCTTGTCTCTGGGTTGGGCCAATGAGCAGTTCCTC. This chain links TRBV30 with TRBJ2-1, with a possible D match to TRBD1 (6 bases). The CDR3 consists of 15 residues. Germline CDR1 and CDR2: GTSNPN and SVGIG (reference sequence). V shed 8 bases and J shed 6 bases, with 23 bases lying between them.

This clonotype was counted a few times. The chain uses TRBV7-3 and TRBJ1-2; weak D call: TRBD1 (6 bases). V was trimmed by 3 bases and J by 6 bases, leaving 26 bases between them. The CDR3 length is 18 residues. CDR1 and CDR2 (germline): SGHTA, FQGTGA. CDR3 in amino acids: CASSFRGRRDYRVDGYTF. In DNA form, the CDR3 reads TGTGCCAGCAGCTTCCGCGGCCGCCGGGACTACAGGGTTGATGGCTACACCTTC.

This rearrangement joins TRBV20-1 to TRBJ2-7; D perhaps matches TRBD2 (6 bases). V lost 3 bases and J lost 2, with 17 bases in between. The CDR3 has 15 amino acids. Germline CDR1 is DFQATT and CDR2 is SNEGSKA (reference sequence). The CDR3 sequence: CSASGDSEDPYEQYF. In DNA, the CDR3 is TGCAGTGCTAGCGGGGACTCAGAGGACCCCTACGAGCAGTACTTC.